The clone carrying this T cell receptor beta chain has just a few counts. Antigen unknown. Every isolated RNA sample was fully reverse transcribed, so sequencing captured expressed TCRB transcripts. The data were produced by immunoSEQ multiplex PCR, yet TCRdb's version contains in-frame clones alone and is incomplete. The sample yields roughly 230,000 clones, more than 9% seen once. The data derive from a study of beta chain features in type 1 diabetes. Study in general: The patients were much like the healthy donors in age, gender and cell yields.

The CDR3 runs to 15 residues. Per germline, CDR1 SGHRS and CDR2 YFSETQ. V lost 1 base to trimming and J lost 8 bases; unmatched junction nucleotides: 8. Study outcomes and limitations: Although PCR might favor shorter templates, it would do so equally in patients and controls. Researchers reported that naive, central memory and Treg TCRB repertoires appeared more similar in patients than in healthy donors. Type 1 diabetes patients showed a moderate but significant shortening of TCRB CDR3s in all four CD4+ subsets.

The origin of this receptor is a woman between 18 and 29 years old in good health. The sequenced material came from naive CD4+ T cells from blood. The rearrangement joins TRBV5-1 to TRBJ2-1; 8 bases match TRBD2. The CDR3: CASSLRREVLDEQFF. DNA for the CDR3: TGCGCCAGCAGCTTGAGGCGGGAGGTATTGGATGAGCAGTTCTTC.